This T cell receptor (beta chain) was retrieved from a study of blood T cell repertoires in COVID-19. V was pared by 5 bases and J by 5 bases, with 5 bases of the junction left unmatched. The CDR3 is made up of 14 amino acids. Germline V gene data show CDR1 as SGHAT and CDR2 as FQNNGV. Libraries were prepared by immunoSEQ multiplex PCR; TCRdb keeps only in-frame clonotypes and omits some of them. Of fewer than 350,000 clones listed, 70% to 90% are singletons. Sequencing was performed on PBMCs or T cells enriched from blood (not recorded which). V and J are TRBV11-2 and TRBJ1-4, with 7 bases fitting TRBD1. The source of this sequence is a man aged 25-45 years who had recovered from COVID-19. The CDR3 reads CASSPRQGNEKLFF. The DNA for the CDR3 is TGTGCCAGCAGCCCTCGACAGGGCAATGAAAAACTGTTTTTT.